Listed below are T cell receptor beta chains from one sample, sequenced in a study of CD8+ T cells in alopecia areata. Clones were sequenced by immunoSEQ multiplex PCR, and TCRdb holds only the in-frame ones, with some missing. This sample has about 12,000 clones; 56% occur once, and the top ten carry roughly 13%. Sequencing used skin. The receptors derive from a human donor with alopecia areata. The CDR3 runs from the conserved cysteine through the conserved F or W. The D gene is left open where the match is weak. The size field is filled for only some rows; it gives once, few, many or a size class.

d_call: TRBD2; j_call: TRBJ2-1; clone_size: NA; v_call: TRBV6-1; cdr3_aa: CASSGLLAGGNNEQFF; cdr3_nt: TGTGCCAGCAGTGGATTACTAGCGGGGGGAAACAATGAGCAGTTCTTC
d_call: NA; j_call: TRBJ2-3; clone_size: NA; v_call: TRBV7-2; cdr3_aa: CASSLAEGDTQYF; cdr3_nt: TGTGCCAGCAGCTTAGCCGAGGGAGATACGCAGTATTTT
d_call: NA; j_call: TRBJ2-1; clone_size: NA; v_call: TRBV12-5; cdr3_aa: CASGLALPWRETYNEQFF; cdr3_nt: TGTGCTAGTGGTTTGGCCCTCCCCTGGAGGGAAACCTACAATGAGCAGTTCTTC
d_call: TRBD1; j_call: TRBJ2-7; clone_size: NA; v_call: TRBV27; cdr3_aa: CASRKGQGLHYEQYF; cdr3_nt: TGTGCCAGCAGGAAGGGACAGGGGCTTCACTACGAGCAGTACTTC
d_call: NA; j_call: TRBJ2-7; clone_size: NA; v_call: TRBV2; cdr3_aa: CASSGVGSYEQYF; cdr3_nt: TGTGCCAGCAGTGGGGTCGGCTCCTACGAGCAGTACTTC
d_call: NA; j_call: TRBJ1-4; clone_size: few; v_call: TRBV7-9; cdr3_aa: CASSLWGSEKLFF; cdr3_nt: TGTGCCAGCAGCTTATGGGGTAGTGAAAAACTGTTTTTT
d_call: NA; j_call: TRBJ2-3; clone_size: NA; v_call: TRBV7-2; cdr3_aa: CASSLGRYVSTDTQYF; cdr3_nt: TGTGCCAGCAGCCTAGGGAGATATGTCAGCACAGATACGCAGTATTTT
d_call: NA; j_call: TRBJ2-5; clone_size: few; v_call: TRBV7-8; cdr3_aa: CASSLFGSREETQYF; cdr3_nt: TGTGCCAGCAGCCTGTTTGGGTCCCGAGAGGAGACCCAGTACTTC
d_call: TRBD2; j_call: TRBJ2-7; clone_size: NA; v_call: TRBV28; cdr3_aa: CASRTGTSVSYEQYF; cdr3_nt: TGTGCCAGCAGAACCGGGACTAGCGTGTCCTACGAGCAGTACTTC
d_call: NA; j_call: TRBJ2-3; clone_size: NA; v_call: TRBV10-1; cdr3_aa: CASSGGGPTDTQYF; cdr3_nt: TGCGCCAGCAGTGGGGGAGGCCCGACAGATACGCAGTATTTT
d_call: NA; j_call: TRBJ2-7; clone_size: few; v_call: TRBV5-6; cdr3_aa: CASSRWINEQYF; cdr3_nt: TGTGCCAGCAGCCGCTGGATCAACGAGCAGTACTTC
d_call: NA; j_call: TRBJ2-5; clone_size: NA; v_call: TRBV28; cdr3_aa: CASSFKSSLGGETQYF; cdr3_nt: TGTGCCAGCAGTTTTAAGTCGTCTTTGGGGGGAGAGACCCAGTACTTC
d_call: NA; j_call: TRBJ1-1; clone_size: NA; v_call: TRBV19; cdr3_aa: CASSPGPMNTEAFF; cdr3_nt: TGTGCCAGTAGCCCGGGACCCATGAACACTGAAGCTTTCTTT
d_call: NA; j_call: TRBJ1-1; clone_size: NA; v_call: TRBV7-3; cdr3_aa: CASSFWQNTEAFF; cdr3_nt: TGTGCCAGCAGCTTTTGGCAGAACACTGAAGCTTTCTTT
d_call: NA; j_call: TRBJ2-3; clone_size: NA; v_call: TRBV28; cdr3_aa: CASSSPTDSTDTQYF; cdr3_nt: TGTGCCAGCAGTAGCCCGACAGACAGCACAGATACGCAGTATTTT
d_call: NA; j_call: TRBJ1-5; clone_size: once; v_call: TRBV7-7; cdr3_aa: CASRVRESTGQPQHF; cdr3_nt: TGTGCCAGCAGAGTCAGGGAGTCGACGGGACAGCCCCAGCATTTT
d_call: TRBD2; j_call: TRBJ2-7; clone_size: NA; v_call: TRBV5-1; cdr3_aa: CASSWGLAGPGDEQYF; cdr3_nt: TGCGCCAGCAGCTGGGGACTAGCGGGGCCCGGGGACGAGCAGTACTTC
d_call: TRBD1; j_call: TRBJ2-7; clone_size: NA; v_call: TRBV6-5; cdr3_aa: CASKQGRSSSYEQYF; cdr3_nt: TGTGCCAGCAAACAGGGGCGATCAAGCTCCTACGAGCAGTACTTC
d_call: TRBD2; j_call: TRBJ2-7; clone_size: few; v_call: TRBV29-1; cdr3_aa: CSVEGRDGGAAYEQYF; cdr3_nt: TGCAGCGTTGAAGGACGGGACGGGGGGGCCGCCTACGAGCAGTACTTC
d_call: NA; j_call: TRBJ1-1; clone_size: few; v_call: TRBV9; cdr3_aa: CASSTGTLNTEAFF; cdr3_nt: TGTGCCAGCAGTACCGGGACTTTGAACACTGAAGCTTTCTTT
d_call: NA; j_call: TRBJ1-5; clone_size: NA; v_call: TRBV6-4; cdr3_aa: CASYFGGPNQPQHF; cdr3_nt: TGTGCCAGTTACTTCGGAGGACCGAATCAGCCCCAGCATTTT
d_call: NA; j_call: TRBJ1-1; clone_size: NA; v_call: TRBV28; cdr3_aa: CASSLPGQFSGTEAFF; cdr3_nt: TGTGCCAGCAGTTTACCGGGACAATTTTCGGGCACTGAAGCTTTCTTT
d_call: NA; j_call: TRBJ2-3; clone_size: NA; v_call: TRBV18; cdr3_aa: CASSPTDTQYF; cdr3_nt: TGTGCCAGCTCACCCACAGATACGCAGTATTTT
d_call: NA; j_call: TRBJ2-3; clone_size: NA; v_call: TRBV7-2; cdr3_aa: CASSSRQGTDTQYF; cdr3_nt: TGTGCCAGCAGCTCCCGACAGGGCACAGATACGCAGTATTTT
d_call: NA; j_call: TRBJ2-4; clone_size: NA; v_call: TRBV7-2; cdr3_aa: CASSFAGRLNIQYF; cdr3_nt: TGTGCCAGCAGCTTCGCTGGGAGGTTGAACATTCAGTACTTC
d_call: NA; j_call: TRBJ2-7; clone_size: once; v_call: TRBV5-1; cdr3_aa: CASSNQAAGTGEQYF; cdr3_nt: TGCGCCAGCAGCAATCAAGCGGCAGGGACCGGCGAGCAGTACTTC
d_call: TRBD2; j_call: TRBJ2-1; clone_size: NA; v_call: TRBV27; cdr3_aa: CASRLAGEYNEQFF; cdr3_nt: TGTGCCAGCAGGCTAGCGGGAGAGTACAATGAGCAGTTCTTC
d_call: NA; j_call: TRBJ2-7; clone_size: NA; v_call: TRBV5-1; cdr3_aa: CASSLGGRWDGEQYF; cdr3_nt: TGCGCCAGCAGCTTGGGGGGCCGTTGGGACGGCGAGCAGTACTTC
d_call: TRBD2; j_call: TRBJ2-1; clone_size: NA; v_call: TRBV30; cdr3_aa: CAWRGGRNEQFF; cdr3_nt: TGTGCCTGGCGGGGGGGCCGGAATGAGCAGTTCTTC
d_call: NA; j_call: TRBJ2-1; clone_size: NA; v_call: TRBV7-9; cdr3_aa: CASRLPAGNEQFF; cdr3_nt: TGTGCCAGCAGACTCCCGGCCGGGAATGAGCAGTTCTTC
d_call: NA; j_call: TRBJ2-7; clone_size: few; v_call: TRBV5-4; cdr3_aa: CASSVGASYEQYF; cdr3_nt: TGTGCCAGCAGCGTGGGAGCCTCCTACGAGCAGTACTTC
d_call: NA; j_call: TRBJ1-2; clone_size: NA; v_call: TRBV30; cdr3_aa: CAWSVHADVGGYTF; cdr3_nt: TGTGCCTGGAGTGTACATGCGGACGTGGGAGGCTACACCTTC
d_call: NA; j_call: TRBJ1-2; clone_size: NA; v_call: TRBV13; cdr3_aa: CASSTPGGVYGYTF; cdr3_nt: TGTGCCAGCAGTACCCCGGGTGGAGTCTATGGCTACACCTTC
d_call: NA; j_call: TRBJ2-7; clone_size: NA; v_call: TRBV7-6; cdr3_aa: CASSPNRGPYEQYF; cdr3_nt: TGTGCCAGCAGTCCCAACCGCGGGCCCTACGAGCAGTACTTC
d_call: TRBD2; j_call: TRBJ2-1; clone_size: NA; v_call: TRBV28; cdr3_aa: CASSLRGGRSNEQFF; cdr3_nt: TGTGCCAGCAGTCTTCGGGGGGGCCGGAGCAATGAGCAGTTCTTC
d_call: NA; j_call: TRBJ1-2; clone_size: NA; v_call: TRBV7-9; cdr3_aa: CASSGRDPGYGYTF; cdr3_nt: TGTGCCAGCAGCGGCAGAGATCCGGGCTATGGCTACACCTTC
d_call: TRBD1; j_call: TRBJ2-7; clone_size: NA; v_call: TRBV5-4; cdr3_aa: CASSLTQGVGAYEQYF; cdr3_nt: TGTGCCAGCAGCCTCACACAGGGGGTTGGGGCCTACGAGCAGTACTTC
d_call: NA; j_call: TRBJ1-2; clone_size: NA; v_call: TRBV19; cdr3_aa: CASSIDLTAYYGYTF; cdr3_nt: TGTGCCAGTAGTATAGATTTGACAGCCTACTATGGCTACACCTTC
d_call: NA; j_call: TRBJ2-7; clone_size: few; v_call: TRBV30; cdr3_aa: CAWSVTGSYEQYF; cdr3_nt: TGTGCCTGGAGTGTGACAGGCTCCTACGAGCAGTACTTC
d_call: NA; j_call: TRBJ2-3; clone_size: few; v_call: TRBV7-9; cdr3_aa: CASSSWTDTQYF; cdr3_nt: TGTGCCAGCAGCTCCTGGACCGATACGCAGTATTTT
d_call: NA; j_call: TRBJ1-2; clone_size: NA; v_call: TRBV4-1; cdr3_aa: CASSQSATTNYGYTF; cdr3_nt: TGCGCCAGCAGCCAATCTGCTACTACCAACTATGGCTACACCTTC
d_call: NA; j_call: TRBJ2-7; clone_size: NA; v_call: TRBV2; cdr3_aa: CASKLWPSSYEQYF; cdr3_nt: TGTGCCAGCAAATTGTGGCCGAGCTCCTACGAGCAGTACTTC
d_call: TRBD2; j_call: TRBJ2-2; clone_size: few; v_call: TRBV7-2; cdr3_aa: CASSFSGGLNTGELFF; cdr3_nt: TGTGCCAGCAGCTTTAGCGGGGGGCTGAACACCGGGGAGCTGTTTTTT
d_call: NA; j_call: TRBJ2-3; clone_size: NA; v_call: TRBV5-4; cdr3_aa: CASSPYPRDTQYF; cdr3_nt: TGTGCCAGCAGCCCTTACCCCAGAGATACGCAGTATTTT
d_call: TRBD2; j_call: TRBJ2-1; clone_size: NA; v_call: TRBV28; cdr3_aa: CASILRGSGLAGFNEQFF; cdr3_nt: TGTGCCAGCATTTTGCGAGGCAGTGGACTAGCGGGGTTTAATGAGCAGTTCTTC
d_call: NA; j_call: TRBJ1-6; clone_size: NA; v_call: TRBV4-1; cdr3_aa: CASSQVEQGRSPLHF; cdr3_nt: TGCGCCAGCAGCCAAGTAGAACAGGGACGGTCACCCCTCCACTTT
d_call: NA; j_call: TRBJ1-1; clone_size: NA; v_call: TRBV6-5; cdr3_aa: CASSYSRHQNTEAFF; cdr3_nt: TGTGCCAGCAGTTACTCAAGACACCAGAACACTGAAGCTTTCTTT
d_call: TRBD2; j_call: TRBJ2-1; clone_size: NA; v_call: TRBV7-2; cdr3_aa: CASSLPGLAGGWNEQFF; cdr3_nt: TGTGCCAGCAGCTTACCCGGACTAGCGGGAGGGTGGAATGAGCAGTTCTTC